This passage covers 13 T cell receptor beta chains from one sample sequenced in a study of T cell repertoires in cytomegalovirus infection. TCRdb recomputed calls from the reads with MiXCR, one row per CDR3 protein. The profile shows 740,000 or so distinct CDR3 sequences, approximately 34% of them singletons. The source material was PBMCs. The receptors were sampled from a human donor in good health (CMV status not recorded). Some clones in this sample may be carry-over from other donors' samples.

The chain is built from TRBV18 and TRBJ2-1, with TRBD2 matching 14 bases. This CDR3 contains 17 residues. Looked up from germline, CDR1 is KGHSH and CDR2 is LQKENI. V lost 5 bases to trimming and J lost 13 bases; unmatched junction nucleotides: 16. The CDR3 region has the DNA TGTGCCAGCTCAGGGCCTTCCGGGACTAGCGGGAGATTGGGACAGTTCTTC. Amino acids: CASSGPSGTSGRLGQFF.

The rearrangement links TRBV4-1 to TRBJ2-1, with 8 bases lining up with TRBD2. Germline values: CDR1 MGHRA, CDR2 YSYEKL. The CDR3 totals 13 residues. Trimming took 6 bases from V and 5 from J; bases not matched to a gene: 3. This chain's CDR3 is CASRGLANNEQFF. CDR3 bases: TGCGCCAGCAGAGGACTAGCAAACAATGAGCAGTTCTTC.

This clonotype was detected ten times or more. CDR3 protein: CASSLRAGGVDTEAFF. The CDR3 DNA reads as TGTGCCAGCAGCTTAAGGGCTGGAGGGGTCGACACTGAAGCTTTCTTT. The chain carries TRBV7-8 and TRBJ1-1; D possibly corresponds to TRBD1 (5 bases). Germline V gene data show CDR1 as SGHVS and CDR2 as FQNEAQ. The CDR3 extends over 16 amino acids. The V gene lost 2 bases and the J gene lost 3 bases, with 16 bases spanning the gap.

The chain employs TRBV15 and TRBJ2-1; 8 bases match TRBD2. Germline-derived CDR1 and CDR2 are LNHNV and YYDKDF (reference sequence). CDR3 size: 17 residues. V trimming: 0 bases; J trimming: 2 bases; junction bases outside the gene matches: 6. CDR3 nucleotide sequence: TGTGCCACCAGCAGAGATTTGGCCGGGGGGGCCTACAATGAGCAGTTCTTC. As protein: CATSRDLAGGAYNEQFF.

This clonotype was counted ten times or more. At one end the junction does not follow the germline gene, possibly because of a read error. The chain links TRBV28 to TRBJ1-1, with D tentatively TRBD1 (5 bases). The CDR3 spans 10 residues. Germline V gives CDR1 MDHEN, CDR2 SYDVKM. CDR3 loop: CASSTFPREF. The DNA of the CDR3 is TGTGCCAGCAGTACCTTTCCCAGGGAATTT.

This chain links TRBV15 with TRBJ1-2; no definite D call. The germline V gene encodes CDR1 LNHNV and CDR2 YYDKDF (reference sequence). With 1 base removed from V and 3 bases from J, the gap between germline ends came to 6 bases. This CDR3 is 13 amino acids long. CDR3: CATSRGGDYGYTF. In nucleotides, the CDR3 is TGTGCCACCAGCAGAGGTGGGGACTATGGCTACACCTTC.

The chain links TRBV6-1 to TRBJ1-2, with D perhaps matching TRBD1 (5 bases). Germline V gives CDR1 MNHNS, CDR2 SASEGT. This CDR3 has 12 residues. V lost 3 bases, J lost 9 bases, and 11 bases lay in between. The chain's CDR3 is CASSEWGGRYTF. The CDR3 DNA reads TGTGCCAGCAGTGAGTGGGGCGGGCGCTACACCTTC.

This clonotype was seen a handful of times. The chain carries TRBV7-9 and TRBJ2-1; 9 nucleotides line up with TRBD2. Germline V gene data show CDR1 as SEHNR and CDR2 as FQNEAQ (reference sequence). The CDR3 covers 16 residues. Losses at the gene ends were 3 bases for V and 8 bases for J; bases not matched to a gene: 11. The CDR3 here is CASSFGSGGRRDEQFF. CDR3 in DNA: TGTGCCAGCAGCTTCGGTAGCGGGGGCCGACGGGATGAGCAGTTCTTC. Full variable domain (rest looked up from reference TRBV7-9 and TRBJ2-1): DTGVSQNPRHKITKRGQNVTFRCDPISEHNRLYWYRQTLGQGPEFLTYFQNEAQLEKSRLLSDRFSAERPKGSFSTLEIQRTEQGDSAMYLCASSFGSGGRRDEQFFGPGTRLTVL.

J is TRBJ2-1 and V is TRBV20-1; 9 bases agree with TRBD2. Germline CDR1 reads DFQATT; CDR2 reads SNEGSKA (reference sequence). The CDR3 sequence is 16 residues long. The ends lost 5 bases at V and 0 bases at J; junction bases unmatched: 8. CDR3 nucleotide sequence: TGCAGTGCTCCGATGAGGCGGGGGGGCTCCTACAATGAGCAGTTCTTC. It is translated as CSAPMRRGGSYNEQFF.

About this clonotype: This may be a read error: a much more frequent sequence differs by one nucleotide. The chain employs TRBV7-6 and TRBJ2-1; TRBD2 aligns across 15 bases. In germline, CDR1 is SGHVS, CDR2 FNYEAQ. V trimming: 1 base; J trimming: 2 bases; junction bases outside the gene matches: 12. This CDR3 spans 21 amino acids. The CDR3 sequence: CASSLVWPGLAGGETYNEQFF. The CDR3 nucleotides are TGTGCCAGCAGCTTAGTATGGCCGGGACTAGCGGGAGGAGAAACCTACAATGAGCAGTTCTTC.

The chain joins TRBV29-1 to TRBJ1-1; the D is unclear. Germline loops: CDR1 SQVTM, CDR2 ANQGSEA. The length of the CDR3 is 12 residues. The V end lost 2 bases, the J end lost 3 bases, and 7 bases lay between the germline ends. The CDR3 DNA reads TGCAGCGTTGAACTCGGGTACACTGAAGCTTTCTTT. Amino acid sequence: CSVELGYTEAFF.

This clonotype occurred a few times. The gene calls are TRBV28 and TRBJ2-7, with unresolved D. Per germline, CDR1 MDHEN and CDR2 SYDVKM. CDR3 length: 12 residues. Trimming pared 4 bases from V and 4 bases from J, leaving 8 bases between. The CDR3 bases are TGTGCCAGCAGTTCTACTCAGTACGAGCAGTACTTC. Protein: CASSSTQYEQYF.

This clonotype appeared many times. The chain has TRBV7-8 and TRBJ1-1; D gene uncertain. The germline V gene has CDR1 SGHVS and CDR2 FQNEAQ. Trimming stripped 8 bases from V and 1 base from J, with 8 bases between. The length of the CDR3 is 12 residues. Here the CDR3 reads CASGEGNTEAFF. DNA of the CDR3: TGTGCCAGCGGGGAAGGGAACACTGAAGCTTTCTTT.